The 4 T cell receptor beta chains listed next were all sequenced from one sample in a study of cytomegalovirus exposure and HLA in healthy donors. The PCR had 60 Vbeta and 13 Jbeta primers. Repertoires were generated with immunoSEQ multiplex PCR, while TCRdb's copy carries only in-frame clones and drops some. The sample consists of about 120,000 clones, around 78% of them appearing once. The sequencing sample was made of PBMCs. These receptors originate from a woman aged 30 to 39 in good health and CMV-seropositive.

There are a few counts of this clone. The V call is TRBV7-9, the J call TRBJ1-5, with D perhaps matching TRBD1 (5 bases). The ends were cut back, 5 bases at V and 6 bases at J, with 14 bases in the middle. This CDR3 comprises 14 residues. Germline CDR1 is SEHNR and CDR2 is FQNEAQ (reference sequence). The CDR3 loop is CASSIDSSPQPQHF. CDR3 coding DNA: TGTGCCAGCAGCATAGACAGCTCACCTCAGCCCCAGCATTTT.

The gene calls are TRBV5-1 and TRBJ2-3, with D unclear. The CDR3 runs 15 residues. CDR1 SGHRS and CDR2 YFSETQ come from the germline V gene. V lost 4 bases to trimming and J lost 2 bases, with 14 bases between them. This CDR3 is CASSTTPTITDTQYF. The CDR3 nucleotides are TGCGCCAGCAGCACTACACCTACGATCACAGATACGCAGTATTTT.

The V gene is TRBV6-1, the J gene TRBJ2-7; D is unclear. Germline lookup yields CDR1 MNHNS and CDR2 SASEGT. V lost 4 bases and J 3 bases, leaving 4 bases between the germline ends. This CDR3 has 11 residues. CDR3: CASSVRYEQYF. The CDR3 nucleotides are TGTGCCAGCAGTGTTCGCTACGAGCAGTACTTC.

The CDR3 loop reads CSVEDEGAGGYTDTQYF. CDR3 coding DNA: TGCAGCGTTGAAGATGAAGGGGCGGGGGGCTACACAGATACGCAGTATTTT. The rearrangement joins TRBV29-1 to TRBJ2-3; 8 positions agree with TRBD2. Germline-derived CDR1 and CDR2 are SQVTM and ANQGSEA. The CDR3 sequence is 17 residues long. Germline trimming cut 0 bases from V and 2 bases from J; bases unmatched to any gene: 10.